This T cell receptor beta chain was profiled in a study of shared clonotypes between healthy human individuals (dated by TCRdb to the early 2020s). About the full investigation: The cohort comprised two women and three men aged 18 to 49 years. Per donor, leukapheresis produced somewhere between about 0.8 and 9 billion PBMCs. The study deeply sequenced blood TCR repertoires of about five healthy adults to estimate repertoire size and the extent of clonotype sharing between individuals. Libraries were prepared and TCR repertoires were sequenced by different laboratories using diverse techniques, in order to increase sequencing depth and limit assay-specific biases. For each donor, CD4 naive and CD4 memory were each given three plates, CD8 naive was given two plates, and CD8 memory was given one plate. The study at large found these results: Incomplete sequencing was indicated by rarefaction of sorted-subset datasets, despite the large sequencing depth. Compared with non-shared clonotypes, clonotypes shared by all four sorted-subset donors had higher generation probabilities. Naive subsets generally had larger estimated clonotype richness than memory subsets did. Sampling was restricted to blood, and TCR repertoires in tissue are likely to differ from TCR repertoires in blood. Across four donors, approximately 4.6% of naive CD4, around 3.5% of naive CD8, 2% to 2.5% of memory CD4, and about 0.4% of memory CD8 clonotypes were shared. Based on pairwise subsampling, the degree of clonotype sharing among donors was expected to be affected by sequencing depth. The genetic and exposure-history diversity represented was limited by the small number of donors.

Donors were healthy HIV-negative adults with no recently reported acute infections or vaccinations. Only Caucasian adults living in Nashville, Tennessee, USA were represented among the donors. Magnetic negative selection was used to enrich CD4+ T cells, after which naive cells were positively selected on CD45RA and the negative fraction became the memory subset. After blood collection by leukapheresis, PBMCs were isolated using Ficoll-Histopaque density gradient centrifugation and then cryopreserved in the vapor phase of liquid nitrogen. Analytical flow cytometry was used to check the purity and quantity of each magnetically sorted T cell population. Genomic DNA was isolated from every sorted fraction and measured by UV absorbance on a Nanodrop 2000c. TCR CDR3 regions were amplified from genomic DNA by multiplex PCR using the deep immunoSEQ assay. Genomic DNA extracted from each cell subset was distributed evenly over all wells of several immunoSEQ 96-well plates, and each plate served as one replicate. For sorted subsets, roughly 0.2 ug genomic DNA, equal to tens of thousands of T cell genomes, was loaded into each replicate PCR. Purified libraries were measured with a Qubit 3.0 fluorometer, size-checked on a Bioanalyzer 2100, and measured again with the KAPA Library Quantification kit. A separate single-read 150-cycle Illumina NextSeq 550 flow cell was used to sequence each immunoSEQ 96-well plate. In the source study's methods: Because only junctional sequences without quality scores were contained in the immunoSEQ output, filtering matching that applied to full-length reads could not be performed. Sequences were annotated with PyIR, a Python wrapper for IgBLAST v1.9, using IMGT germline references to assign V/J genes and CDR3. Reads with weak V/J assignments (E-value above 1e-6), missing CDR3, stop codons, out-of-frame junctions, or ambiguous translated residues were removed. V3J clonotypes were defined as sequences sharing the same inferred V gene, J gene, and CDR3 amino acid sequence. To compute the percentage overlap between repertoires, the number of shared unique clonotypes was divided by the size of the smaller repertoire. Richness of each repertoire was evaluated using RTK rarefaction, the Chao1 estimator, and Recon v2.1 estimates of unobserved clonotypes. Generation probabilities for all TCRbeta clonotypes obtained by the gDNA method from a handful of donors were computed using OLGA. This immuneACCESS table, as held by TCRdb, lists in-frame sequences with V and J called but not all clones. Of the missing ones, under half trace to an unresolved V gene in checked studies; the others have no known cause. From that table come the V and J calls and clone size; the DNA was used to work out D and trimming. The sample yields about 1 million clones; under 80% were counted once. About 1.5% of the sample is held by the ten biggest clonotypes.

About this clone itself: What this receptor recognizes is not known. Base qualities are not at hand, and no much larger clone is one base apart.

Deletion took 7 bases off V and 8 bases off J, with a span of 14 bases between the germline ends. CDR1 MNHNY and CDR2 SVGAGI were looked up in the germline V gene (reference sequence). From cysteine to phenylalanine, the CDR3 is 13 amino acids long. CDR3 DNA is the only sequence kept; it has 39 bases, read in frame from the first base. The clonotype was recovered from a man aged 18 to 29 in good health. What was sequenced was memory CD4+ T cells sorted from blood. According to the study, the label for this sample's cell subset or site signals: CD45RA-negative fraction. The sequence is built from TRBV6-6 and TRBJ1-4; D gene: possibly TRBD1, on 5 matching bases. In nucleotide form, the sequence is TGTGCCAGCACCCCGGGGGTGAGCGAAAAACTGTTTTTT. It encodes CASTPGVSEKLFF.